A single sample gave rise to the 13 T cell receptor beta chains below, sequenced in a study of control samples from healthy donors and cancer patients. Profiling relied on immunoSEQ multiplex PCR, and the TCRdb table lists in-frame clones only, not all of them. The sample lists tens of thousands of clones, approximately 91% occurring once. Sequenced material: blood. These receptors originate from a woman aged 55 to 70 in good health.

The chain recombines TRBV11-3 with TRBJ1-6, with unresolved D. CDR3 length: 13 residues. Germline CDR1 and CDR2: SGHNT and YENEEA. Trimming left V 0 bases short and J 5 bases short, with 2 bases between. CDR3 sequence: CASSLEDNSPLHF. The CDR3 bases are TGTGCCAGCAGCTTAGAGGATAATTCACCCCTCCACTTT.

J is TRBJ2-1 and V is TRBV7-2; 9 nucleotides align to TRBD1. This CDR3 has 15 residues. V was clipped by 1 base and J by 4 bases; unmatched bases: 2. In germline, CDR1 is SGHTA, CDR2 FQGNSA. CDR3 amino acids: CASSLDRGRYNEQFF. The CDR3, as DNA: TGTGCCAGCAGCTTAGACAGGGGGCGATACAATGAGCAGTTCTTC.

The chain has TRBV2 and TRBJ1-6; TRBD1 matches 7 bases. With V trimmed by 7 bases and J by 10 bases, 7 bases remained unmatched. The CDR3 runs 13 residues. Germline V gene lookup returns CDR1 SNHLY and CDR2 FYNNEI. The CDR3 DNA follows: TGTGCCAGCAATTACGACAGGGCCTCACCCCTCCACTTT. This encodes CASNYDRASPLHF. Drawing the rest from reference TRBV2 and TRBJ1-6, the complete variable domain is EPEVTQTPSHQVTQMGQEVILRCVPISNHLYFYWYRQILGQKVEFLVSFYNNEISEKSEIFDDQFSVERPDGSNFTLKIRSTKLEDSAMYFCASNYDRASPLHFGNGTRLTVT.

V usage is TRBV11-2 and J usage is TRBJ1-6, with D maybe TRBD1 (6 bases). The CDR3 is made up of 18 amino acids. V was pared by 1 base and J by 3 bases, with 16 bases between. Germline V gene data show CDR1 as SGHAT and CDR2 as FQNNGV. The CDR3 loop is CASSLGARGGGYNSPLHF. The DNA for the CDR3 is TGTGCCAGCAGCTTAGGGGCTAGGGGGGGCGGCTATAATTCACCCCTCCACTTT. Full variable domain (remainder filled in from reference TRBV11-2 and TRBJ1-6): EAGVAQSPRYKIIEKRQSVAFWCNPISGHATLYWYQQILGQGPKLLIQFQNNGVVDDSQLPKDRFSAERLKGVDSTLKIQPAKLEDSAVYLCASSLGARGGGYNSPLHFGNGTRLTVT.

CDR3 residues: CASSLGGAGQPQHF. DNA for the CDR3: TGTGCCAGCAGCTTAGGGGGGGCAGGTCAGCCCCAGCATTTT. The genes are TRBV11-2 and TRBJ1-5, with TRBD1 as a possible D gene (6 bases). This CDR3 comprises 14 residues. The V end lost 1 base, the J end lost 6 bases, and 10 bases lay between the germline ends. Looked up from germline, CDR1 is SGHAT and CDR2 is FQNNGV. The whole variable domain, filled in from reference TRBV11-2 and TRBJ1-5, reads EAGVAQSPRYKIIEKRQSVAFWCNPISGHATLYWYQQILGQGPKLLIQFQNNGVVDDSQLPKDRFSAERLKGVDSTLKIQPAKLEDSAVYLCASSLGGAGQPQHFGDGTRLSIL.

Regarding this clone: Other DNA sequences in the same sample also yield this CDR3. The V call is TRBV18, the J call TRBJ2-7; no clear D gene. Germline V gene lookup returns CDR1 KGHSH and CDR2 LQKENI. This CDR3 has 13 amino acids. V was clipped by 0 bases and J by 0 bases, with 3 bases between them. The CDR3 protein is CASSPPGSYEQYF. For the CDR3, the DNA is TGTGCCAGCTCACCACCGGGCTCCTACGAGCAGTACTTC.

The chain joins TRBV5-4 to TRBJ2-3; D is ambiguous. This CDR3 is built from 13 residues. The V and J ends lost 4 bases and 0 bases respectively, with 6 bases between them. CDR1 and CDR2 from the germline V gene are SGHNT and YYREEE (reference sequence). In DNA form, the CDR3 reads TGTGCCAGCAGCGCAACCAGCACAGATACGCAGTATTTT. This codes for CASSATSTDTQYF.

This clone was counted between two and nine times. V usage is TRBV7-3 and J usage is TRBJ2-3; no clear D gene. Trimming left V 1 base short and J 0 bases short, with 8 bases between. The CDR3 is 15 amino acids. Germline CDR1 is SGHTA and CDR2 is FQGTGA. The CDR3: CASSLIVTSTDTQYF. The CDR3 DNA reads as TGTGCCAGCAGCTTAATCGTTACTAGCACAGATACGCAGTATTTT.

As for this clone: The junction departs from the called germline gene at one end, perhaps through a read error. The chain joins TRBV5-1 to TRBJ2-3; D is perhaps TRBD1 or TRBD2 (8 bases each). This CDR3 has 15 amino acids. Germline CDR1 and CDR2: SGHRS and YFSETQ. The CDR3 spells CARSTRGGTGDTQYF. The DNA of the CDR3 is TGCGCCCGCAGTACCCGGGGGGGGACAGGAGATACGCAGTATTTT.

The chain joins TRBV2 to TRBJ2-5, with D perhaps TRBD2 (5 bases). Trimming cost V 6 bases and J 4 bases, with 12 bases left between them. CDR1 is SNHLY, CDR2 FYNNEI, per germline. This CDR3 region has 13 residues. The CDR3 sequence is CASSPGAAETQYF. The CDR3 DNA sequence: TGTGCCAGCAGCCCCGGAGCGGCAGAGACCCAGTACTTC.

V is TRBV9 and J is TRBJ2-3; 12 nucleotides align to TRBD2. This CDR3 has 17 amino acids. Germline CDR1 is SGDLS and CDR2 is YYNGEE. With 0 bases clipped from V and 2 bases from J, the junction kept 4 bases outside the gene matches. CDR3 nucleotides: TGTGCCAGCAGCGTAGGAGGACTAGCGGGGTTCACAGATACGCAGTATTTT. Its protein is CASSVGGLAGFTDTQYF.

This clone was picked up a small number of times. The chain employs TRBV4-1 and TRBJ1-3; D call uncertain. Trimming pared 0 bases from V and 0 bases from J, leaving 6 bases between. Germline CDR1 MGHRA, CDR2 YSYEKL. The CDR3 length is 15 residues. The CDR3 loop reads CASSQDPGSGNTIYF. CDR3 nucleotide sequence: TGCGCCAGCAGCCAAGACCCAGGCTCTGGAAACACCATATATTTT.

This sequence joins TRBV6-5 and TRBJ2-5, with 10 bases identical to TRBD2. Trimming removed 6 bases from V and 1 base from J; junction bases left unmatched: 2. Germline V lookup: CDR1 MNHEY, CDR2 SVGAGI. This CDR3 region has 14 residues. In nucleotides, the CDR3 is TGTGCCAGCAGCTCTAGCGGGGGCCAAGAGACCCAGTACTTC. Translating it yields CASSSSGGQETQYF.